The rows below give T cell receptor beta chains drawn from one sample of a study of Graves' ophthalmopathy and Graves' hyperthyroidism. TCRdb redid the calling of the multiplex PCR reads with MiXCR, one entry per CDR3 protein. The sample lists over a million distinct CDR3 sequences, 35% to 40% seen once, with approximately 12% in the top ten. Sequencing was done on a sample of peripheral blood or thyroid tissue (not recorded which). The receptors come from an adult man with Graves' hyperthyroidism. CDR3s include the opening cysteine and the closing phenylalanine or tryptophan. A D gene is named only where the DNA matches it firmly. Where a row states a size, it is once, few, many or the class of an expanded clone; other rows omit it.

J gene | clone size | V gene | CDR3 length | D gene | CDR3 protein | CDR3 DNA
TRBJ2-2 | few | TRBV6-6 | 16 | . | CASSDRGDGNTGELFF | TGTGCCAGCAGTGACCGTGGGGACGGTAACACCGGGGAGCTGTTTTTT
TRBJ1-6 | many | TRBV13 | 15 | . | CASGLRGRYNSPLHF | TGTGCCAGCGGTCTCCGAGGGCGCTATAATTCACCCCTCCACTTT
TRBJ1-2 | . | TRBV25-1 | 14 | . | CASSASGQNYGYTF | TGTGCCAGCAGTGCTAGCGGACAGAACTATGGCTACACCTTC
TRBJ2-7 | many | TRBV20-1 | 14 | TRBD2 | CSADTSGTTYEQYF | TGCAGTGCGGATACTAGCGGGACGACCTACGAGCAGTACTTC
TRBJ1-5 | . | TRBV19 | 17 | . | CASSIEDWEASNQPQHF | TGTGCCAGTAGTATTGAGGATTGGGAGGCGAGCAATCAGCCCCAGCATTTT
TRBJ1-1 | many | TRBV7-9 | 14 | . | CASSLHRDLTEAFF | TGTGCCAGCAGCCTCCACAGGGATTTAACTGAAGCTTTCTTT
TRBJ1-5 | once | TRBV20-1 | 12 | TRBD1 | CSAPDRDQPQHF | TGCAGTGCTCCGGACAGGGATCAGCCCCAGCATTTT
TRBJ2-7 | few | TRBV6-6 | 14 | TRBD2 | CASRTGGLAYEQYF | TGTGCCAGCAGGACGGGAGGGTTAGCCTACGAGCAGTACTTC
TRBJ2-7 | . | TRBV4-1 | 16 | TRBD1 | CASSQRDRGRGDEQYF | TGCGCCAGCAGCCAGCGGGACAGGGGGCGCGGCGACGAGCAGTACTTC
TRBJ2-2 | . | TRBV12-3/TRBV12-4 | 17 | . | CASSYTLGTANTGELFF | TGTGCCAGCAGTTATACCCTCGGGACCGCGAACACCGGGGAGCTGTTTTTT
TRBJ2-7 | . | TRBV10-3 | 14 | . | CAISYAGDGYEQYF | TGTGCCATCAGTTACGCAGGGGATGGTTACGAGCAGTACTTC
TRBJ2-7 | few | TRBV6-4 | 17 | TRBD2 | CASSDIRRGGTVFEQYF | TGTGCCAGCAGTGACATCCGAAGGGGAGGGACGGTCTTCGAGCAGTACTTC
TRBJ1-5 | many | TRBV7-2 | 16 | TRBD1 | CASSSRTGLSNQPQHF | TGTGCCAGCAGCTCAAGGACAGGGCTAAGCAATCAGCCCCAGCATTTT
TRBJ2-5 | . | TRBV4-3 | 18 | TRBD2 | CASSPGLAGGKLQETQYF | TGCGCCAGCAGCCCGGGACTAGCGGGAGGGAAACTACAAGAGACCCAGTACTTC
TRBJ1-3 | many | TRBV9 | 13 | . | CASSSRRGNTIYF | TGTGCCAGCAGCTCAAGGCGTGGAAACACCATATATTTT
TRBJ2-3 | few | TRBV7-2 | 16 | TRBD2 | CASSLRLAGSTDTQYF | TGTGCCAGCAGCTTAAGACTAGCGGGTAGCACAGATACGCAGTATTTT
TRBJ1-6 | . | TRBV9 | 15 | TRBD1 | CASSVQGAGNSPLHF | TGTGCCAGCAGCGTACAGGGGGCCGGTAATTCACCCCTCCACTTT
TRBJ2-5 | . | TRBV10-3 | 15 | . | CASSYSSDSQETQYF | TGTGCCAGCAGTTACTCGAGTGACAGTCAAGAGACCCAGTACTTC
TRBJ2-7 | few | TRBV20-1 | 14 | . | CSASGGSASYEQYF | TGCAGTGCTAGCGGCGGCTCCGCCTCCTACGAGCAGTACTTC
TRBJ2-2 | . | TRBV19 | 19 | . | CASSIGRLAGISNTGELFF | TGTGCCAGTAGTATCGGAAGGCTAGCAGGGATATCGAACACCGGGGAGCTGTTTTTT
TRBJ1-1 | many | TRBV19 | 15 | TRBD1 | CASSLGTGIGSEAFF | TGTGCCAGTAGTCTCGGGACAGGTATAGGATCCGAAGCTTTCTTT
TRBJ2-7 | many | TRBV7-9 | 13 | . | CASSSAISYEQYF | TGTGCCAGCAGCTCAGCAATCTCCTACGAGCAGTACTTC
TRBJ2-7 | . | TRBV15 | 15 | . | CATSRGPEATYEQYF | TGTGCCACCAGCAGAGGTCCCGAGGCAACCTACGAGCAGTACTTC
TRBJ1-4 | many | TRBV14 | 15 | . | CASSQVGGSDEKLFF | TGTGCCAGCAGCCAAGTCGGCGGAAGCGATGAAAAACTGTTTTTT
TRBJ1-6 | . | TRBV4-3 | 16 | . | CASSQGGQGRNSPLHF | TGCGCCAGCAGCCAAGGAGGGCAGGGTCGGAATTCACCCCTCCACTTT
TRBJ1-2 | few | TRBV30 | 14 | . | CAWSVKERNYGYTF | TGTGCCTGGAGTGTAAAGGAGCGTAACTATGGCTACACCTTC
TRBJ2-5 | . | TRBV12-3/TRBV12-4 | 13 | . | CASSSGEGETQYF | TGTGCCAGCAGTTCAGGGGAAGGAGAGACCCAGTACTTC
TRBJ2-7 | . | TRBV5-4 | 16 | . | CASSFSQGSGSYEQYF | TGTGCCAGCAGCTTTTCCCAGGGTAGCGGCTCCTACGAGCAGTACTTC
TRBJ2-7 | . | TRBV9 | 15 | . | CASSVDGTRYAEQYF | TGTGCCAGCAGCGTAGACGGGACGCGATATGCCGAGCAGTACTTC
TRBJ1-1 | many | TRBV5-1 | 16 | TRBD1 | CASSFGQGVMNTEAFF | TGCGCCAGCAGCTTCGGACAGGGCGTGATGAACACTGAAGCTTTCTTT
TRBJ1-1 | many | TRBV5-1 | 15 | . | CASRRPSEGGTEAFF | TGCGCCAGCAGGCGTCCCAGCGAGGGCGGCACTGAAGCTTTCTTT
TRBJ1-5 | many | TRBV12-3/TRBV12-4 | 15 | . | CASSLTGGRNQPQHF | TGTGCCAGCAGTTTAACGGGGGGCCGCAATCAGCCCCAGCATTTT
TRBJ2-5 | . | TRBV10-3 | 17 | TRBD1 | CAISERKGAGAQETQYF | TGTGCCATCAGTGAGCGGAAGGGGGCCGGGGCACAAGAGACCCAGTACTTC
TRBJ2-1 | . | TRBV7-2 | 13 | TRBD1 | CASSLRQGHEQFF | TGTGCCAGCAGCTTACGACAGGGGCATGAGCAGTTCTTC
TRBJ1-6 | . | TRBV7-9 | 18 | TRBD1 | CASSSGQTTMAVNSPLHF | TGTGCCAGCAGCTCGGGACAGACAACTATGGCCGTCAATTCACCCCTCCACTTT
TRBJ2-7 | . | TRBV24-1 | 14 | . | CATSDLGGSYEQYF | TGTGCCACCAGTGATTTAGGGGGATCCTACGAGCAGTACTTC
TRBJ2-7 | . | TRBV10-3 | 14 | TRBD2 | CAISDLAGGSGQYF | TGTGCCATCAGTGATCTAGCGGGAGGGTCTGGGCAGTACTTC
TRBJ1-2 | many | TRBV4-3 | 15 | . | CASSQEGRGDYGYTF | TGCGCCAGCAGCCAAGAAGGCAGGGGAGACTATGGCTACACCTTC
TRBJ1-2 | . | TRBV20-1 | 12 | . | CSAIRGGAGYTF | TGCAGTGCCATTCGCGGGGGCGCAGGCTACACCTTC
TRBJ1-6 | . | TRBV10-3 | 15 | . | CAISESTGGASPLHF | TGTGCCATCAGTGAGTCAACAGGTGGGGCTTCACCCCTCCACTTT
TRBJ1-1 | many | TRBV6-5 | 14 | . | CASSYGGVETEAFF | TGTGCCAGCAGTTACGGGGGCGTGGAGACTGAAGCTTTCTTT
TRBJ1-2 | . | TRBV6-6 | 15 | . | CASSVEGVGYYGYTF | TGTGCCAGCAGCGTGGAAGGCGTGGGTTATTATGGCTACACCTTC
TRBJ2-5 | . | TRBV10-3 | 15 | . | CAISESVWGEETQYF | TGTGCCATCAGTGAGTCGGTTTGGGGAGAAGAGACCCAGTACTTC
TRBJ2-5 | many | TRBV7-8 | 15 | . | CASSLRGKGGETQYF | TGTGCCAGCAGCCTCCGCGGGAAAGGGGGAGAGACCCAGTACTTC
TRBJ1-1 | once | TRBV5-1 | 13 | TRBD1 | CASIPTGGTEAFF | TGCGCCAGCATACCGACAGGGGGGACTGAAGCTTTCTTT
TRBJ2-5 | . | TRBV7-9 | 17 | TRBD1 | CASSLSSGPGGNQPQYF | TGTGCCAGCAGCTTAAGTTCAGGCCCAGGGGGCAATCAGCCCCAGTACTTC
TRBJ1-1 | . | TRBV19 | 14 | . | CASRLTDLNTEAFF | TGTGCCAGTAGATTGACAGACTTGAACACTGAAGCTTTCTTT
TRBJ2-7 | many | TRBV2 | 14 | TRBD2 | CASSGTSGGYEQYF | TGTGCCAGCAGTGGGACTAGCGGGGGCTACGAGCAGTACTTC
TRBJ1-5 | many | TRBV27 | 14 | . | CASSLGGLNQPQHF | TGTGCCAGCAGTTTAGGGGGTCTTAATCAGCCCCAGCATTTT
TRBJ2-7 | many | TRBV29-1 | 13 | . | CSVAGGQGYEQYF | TGCAGCGTTGCCGGCGGTCAGGGATACGAGCAGTACTTC
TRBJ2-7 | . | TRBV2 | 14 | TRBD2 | CASSQVAGGNEQYF | TGTGCCAGCAGCCAAGTGGCGGGGGGAAACGAGCAGTACTTC
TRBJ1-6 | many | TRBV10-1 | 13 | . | CASSAGLDSPLHF | TGCGCCAGCAGTGCAGGGTTGGATTCACCCCTCCACTTT